Listed here are 21 T cell receptor beta chains from one sample, sequenced in a study of cytomegalovirus exposure and HLA in healthy donors. Sequenced by immunoSEQ multiplex PCR; TCRdb stores in-frame clones only, minus some. The sample includes about 78,000 clones, almost 97% of them seen just once. The source material was PBMCs. All receptors derive from a young man in good health and CMV-seropositive.

This sequence joins TRBV11-2 and TRBJ1-1; D gene uncertain. The CDR3 contains 15 residues. The V gene lost 5 bases and the J gene lost 1 base, with 14 bases spanning the gap. Germline CDR1 reads SGHAT; CDR2 reads FQNNGV. CDR3 DNA sequence: TGTGCCAGCAGCACGCCCCGGGGAGGGAACACTGAAGCTTTCTTT. This translates into CASSTPRGGNTEAFF.

The V gene is TRBV9, the J gene TRBJ2-3; maybe TRBD2 (7 bases). Germline CDR1 is SGDLS and CDR2 is YYNGEE. The CDR3 has 16 residues. V lost 1 base to trimming and J lost 4 bases, with 16 bases between them. In nucleotides, the CDR3 is TGTGCCAGCAGCGTAACTTCTAGGGGGGGAGCAGATACGCAGTATTTT. Its protein is CASSVTSRGGADTQYF.

V and J are TRBV5-8 and TRBJ2-3; TRBD1 agrees at 8 bases. The CDR3 runs 16 residues. The germline CDR1 and CDR2 sequences are SGHTS and YDEGEE. The V gene end was trimmed by 3 bases and the J gene end by 4 bases; junction bases not matched to a gene: 10. The CDR3 loop is CASSSGQGGSPDTQYF. CDR3 sequence (DNA): TGTGCCAGCAGCTCTGGACAGGGTGGTTCTCCAGATACGCAGTATTTT.

V and J are TRBV5-1 and TRBJ1-1, with 12 nucleotides matching TRBD1. Trimming took 0 bases from V and 5 from J; bases not matched to a gene: 8. Germline CDR1 is SGHRS and CDR2 is YFSETQ. The CDR3 spans 17 residues. For the CDR3, the DNA is TGCGCCAGCAGCTTGGTGGGACAGGGGGCCCGTAGGACTGAAGCTTTCTTT. Amino acids: CASSLVGQGARRTEAFF.

The chain is built from TRBV19 and TRBJ2-7; D is perhaps TRBD1 (5 bases). V was pared by 5 bases and J by 2 bases, with 13 bases between. Per germline, CDR1 LNHDA and CDR2 SQIVND (reference sequence). The CDR3 runs 14 residues. CDR3 coding DNA: TGTGCCAGTAGTCCTAGACAGTTGCCCTACGAGCAGTACTTC. This codes for CASSPRQLPYEQYF.

The chain recombines TRBV5-1 with TRBJ1-1; 7 bases fit TRBD1. The CDR3 runs 16 residues. Germline assignment: CDR1 SGHRS and CDR2 YFSETQ. The junction had 5 bases not matched to a gene; V was cut back by 0 bases and J by 0 bases. This chain's CDR3 is CASSLDRQGLNTEAFF. Written as DNA, the CDR3 is TGCGCCAGCAGCTTGGACCGACAGGGATTGAACACTGAAGCTTTCTTT. Supplemented by reference TRBV5-1 and TRBJ1-1, the full variable domain reads KAGVTQTPRYLIKTRGQQVTLSCSPISGHRSVSWYQQTPGQGLQFLFEYFSETQRNKGNFPGRFSGRQFSNSRSEMNVSTLELGDSALYLCASSLDRQGLNTEAFFGQGTRLTVV.

The chain has TRBV5-5 and TRBJ1-2; a weak D match, TRBD1 (6 bases). Trimming removed 4 bases from V and 0 bases from J, with 10 bases in between. The CDR3 covers 14 residues. Per the germline V gene, CDR1 is SGHKS and CDR2 is YYEKEE (reference sequence). The CDR3: CASSRDTANYGYTF. CDR3 sequence (DNA): TGTGCCAGCAGCCGGGACACCGCTAACTATGGCTACACCTTC. Variable domain in full (rest from reference TRBV5-5 and TRBJ1-2): DAGVTQSPTHLIKTRGQQVTLRCSPISGHKSVSWYQQVLGQGPQFIFQYYEKEERGRGNFPDRFSARQFPNYSSELNVNALLLGDSALYLCASSRDTANYGYTFGSGTRLTVV.

This sequence joins TRBV19 and TRBJ1-5; possibly TRBD1 for D (5 bases). This CDR3 region has 15 residues. Germline CDR1 LNHDA, CDR2 SQIVND (reference sequence). V shed 5 bases and J shed 1 base, with 12 bases lying between them. CDR3 DNA sequence: TGTGCCAGTAGTTGGGGGGTAGGAAGCAATCAGCCCCAGCATTTT. Encoded protein: CASSWGVGSNQPQHF.

V is TRBV25-1 and J is TRBJ2-7; maybe TRBD2 (6 bases). In germline, CDR1 is MGHDK, CDR2 SYGVNS. This CDR3 has 14 amino acids. V lost 7 bases and J 1 base, leaving 14 bases between the germline ends. The chain's CDR3 is CASMGGTVSYEQYF. CDR3 bases: TGTGCCAGCATGGGAGGAACAGTTTCCTACGAGCAGTACTTC.

V is TRBV15 and J is TRBJ1-1; no clear D gene. Germline CDR1 reads LNHNV; CDR2 reads YYDKDF (reference sequence). V lost 4 bases and J 5 bases, leaving 14 bases between the germline ends. The CDR3 spans 14 residues. CDR3 loop: CATSTPQVGTEAFF. CDR3 DNA sequence: TGTGCCACCAGCACTCCTCAGGTTGGTACTGAAGCTTTCTTT.

The V gene is TRBV5-1, the J gene TRBJ1-1; no firm D call. The V end lost 4 bases, the J end lost 1 base, and 11 bases lay between the germline ends. The length of the CDR3 is 14 residues. Looked up from germline, CDR1 is SGHRS and CDR2 is YFSETQ. The DNA for the CDR3 is TGCGCCAGCAGCCTGCGCCTAGGGAACACTGAAGCTTTCTTT. This encodes CASSLRLGNTEAFF. The complete variable domain, with remaining parts taken from reference TRBV5-1 and TRBJ1-1, reads KAGVTQTPRYLIKTRGQQVTLSCSPISGHRSVSWYQQTPGQGLQFLFEYFSETQRNKGNFPGRFSGRQFSNSRSEMNVSTLELGDSALYLCASSLRLGNTEAFFGQGTRLTVV.

The CDR3 DNA sequence: TGTGCCAGCAGCTTAGAGCCCGGGAGAGACGAGCAGTACTTC. Translated, it gives CASSLEPGRDEQYF. The J gene is TRBJ2-7, the V gene TRBV7-8; TRBD2 is a possible D gene (6 bases). V lost 1 base and J 5 bases, leaving 12 bases between the germline ends. Germline assignment: CDR1 SGHVS and CDR2 FQNEAQ. CDR3 length equals 14 residues.

This clone turned up a few times. The rearrangement links TRBV27 to TRBJ2-7; the D is unclear. V dropped 5 bases and J dropped 0 bases, with 11 bases sitting between them. Looked up from germline, CDR1 is MNHEY and CDR2 is SMNVEV (reference sequence). CDR3 size: 14 residues. CDR3 bases: TGTGCCAGCAGTCCATTACAGAGCTCCTACGAGCAGTACTTC. Translated: CASSPLQSSYEQYF.

The gene calls are TRBV14 and TRBJ1-1; perhaps TRBD1 as D (6 bases). The CDR3 is made up of 13 amino acids. Germline values: CDR1 SGHDN, CDR2 FVKESK. With 4 bases removed from V and 2 bases from J, the gap between germline ends came to 8 bases. The CDR3, as DNA: TGTGCCAGCAGCCCGACAGGAAACACTGAAGCTTTCTTT. Encoded protein: CASSPTGNTEAFF.

The rearrangement uses TRBV11-2 and TRBJ2-3; 7 bases line up with TRBD2. Germline assignment: CDR1 SGHAT and CDR2 FQNNGV. The CDR3 has 15 amino acids. V was clipped by 0 bases and J by 4 bases; unmatched bases: 4. DNA of the CDR3: TGTGCCAGCAGCTTAGAGGCGGGAGAGGCAGATACGCAGTATTTT. Protein sequence: CASSLEAGEADTQYF. Combining the CDR3 with reference TRBV11-2 and TRBJ2-3 gives the whole variable domain EAGVAQSPRYKIIEKRQSVAFWCNPISGHATLYWYQQILGQGPKLLIQFQNNGVVDDSQLPKDRFSAERLKGVDSTLKIQPAKLEDSAVYLCASSLEAGEADTQYFGPGTRLTVL.

DNA for the CDR3: TGTGCCAGCAGCTTAGTGCAGGGGCACAATGAGCAGTTCTTC. It specifies CASSLVQGHNEQFF. This chain joins TRBV7-9 and TRBJ2-1; a possible D gene is TRBD1 (6 bases). The germline V gene has CDR1 SEHNR and CDR2 FQNEAQ (reference sequence). Trimming pared 1 base from V and 5 bases from J, leaving 9 bases between. The CDR3 runs to 14 residues.

The J gene is TRBJ1-2, the V gene TRBV10-3; D unresolved. The germline V gene has CDR1 ENHRY and CDR2 SYGVKD. The CDR3 has 18 residues. V gave up 4 bases and J gave up 1 base, with 22 bases separating them. Here the CDR3 reads CAISVPLVPRSLNYGYTF. CDR3 coding DNA: TGTGCCATCAGTGTCCCACTCGTACCCCGCTCACTTAACTATGGCTACACCTTC.

The genes are TRBV5-1 and TRBJ2-2, with D possibly matching TRBD1 (6 bases). The V end was cut by 4 bases, the J end by 3 bases, with 10 bases between. The CDR3 is 14 amino acids. The germline CDR1 and CDR2 sequences are SGHRS and YFSETQ. Written as DNA, the CDR3 is TGCGCCAGCAGCACAGGGCTGGACACCGGGGAGCTGTTTTTT. Translation: CASSTGLDTGELFF.

The chain joins TRBV18 to TRBJ2-2; 7 nucleotides align to TRBD1. Germline loops: CDR1 KGHSH, CDR2 LQKENI. V lost 0 bases to trimming and J lost 5 bases; unmatched junction nucleotides: 6. This CDR3 spans 16 amino acids. CDR3 loop: CASSPPTGVKTGELFF. CDR3 coding DNA: TGTGCCAGCTCACCACCTACAGGGGTGAAGACCGGGGAGCTGTTTTTT.

J is TRBJ2-2 and V is TRBV9; a possible D gene is TRBD2 (6 bases). The length of the CDR3 is 14 residues. Trimming cost V 4 bases and J 9 bases, with 16 bases left between them. Per the germline V gene, CDR1 is SGDLS and CDR2 is YYNGEE. The CDR3: CASSPWEVSRELFF. The CDR3 coding sequence is TGTGCCAGCAGCCCCTGGGAGGTATCTCGGGAGCTGTTTTTT.

The DNA for the CDR3 is TGTGCCAGCAGTTGGGACTTATATGAGCAGTTCTTC. Translating it yields CASSWDLYEQFF. The rearrangement uses TRBV7-8 and TRBJ2-1; possibly TRBD2 for D (6 bases). Trimming removed 6 bases from V and 8 bases from J, with 11 bases in between. Germline assignment: CDR1 SGHVS and CDR2 FQNEAQ. This CDR3 spans 12 amino acids.